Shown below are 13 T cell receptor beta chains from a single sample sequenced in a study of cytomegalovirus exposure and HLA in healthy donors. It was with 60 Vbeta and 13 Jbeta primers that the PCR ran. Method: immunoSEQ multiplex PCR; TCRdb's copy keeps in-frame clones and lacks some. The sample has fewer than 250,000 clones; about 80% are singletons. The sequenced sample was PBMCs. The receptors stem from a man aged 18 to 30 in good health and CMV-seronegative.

CDR3 in amino acids: CSVNRGLMETQYF. The CDR3 region has the DNA TGCAGCGTTAACAGGGGCCTAATGGAGACCCAGTACTTC. V and J are TRBV29-1 and TRBJ2-5; 7 nucleotides align to TRBD1. Germline lookup yields CDR1 SQVTM and CDR2 ANQGSEA. The CDR3 contains 13 residues. V was pared by 5 bases and J by 5 bases, with 8 bases of the junction left unmatched.

The CDR3 DNA follows: TGCGCCAGCAGTGAAGGGACAGGGTGGGATTCACCCCTCCACTTT. This encodes CASSEGTGWDSPLHF. This chain uses TRBV10-1 with TRBJ1-6; 9 bases fit TRBD1. V shed 3 bases and J 8 bases; nucleotides not matched to a gene: 5. CDR1 and CDR2 (germline): WNHNN, SYGVQD (reference sequence). The CDR3 runs 15 residues.

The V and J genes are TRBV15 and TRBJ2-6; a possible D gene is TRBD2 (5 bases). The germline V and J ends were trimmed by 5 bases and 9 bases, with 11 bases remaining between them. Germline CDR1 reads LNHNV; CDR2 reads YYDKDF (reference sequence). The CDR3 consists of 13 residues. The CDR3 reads CATSLGGGNVLTF. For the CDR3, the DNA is TGTGCCACCAGCCTTGGAGGTGGCAACGTCCTGACTTTC.

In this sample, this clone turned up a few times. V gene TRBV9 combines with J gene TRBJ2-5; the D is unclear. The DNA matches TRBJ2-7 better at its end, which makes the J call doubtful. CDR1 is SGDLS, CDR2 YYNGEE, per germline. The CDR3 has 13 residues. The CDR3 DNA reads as TGTGCCAGCAGCGTAGACTTTAGCCACGAGCAGTACTTC. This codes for CASSVDFSHEQYF.

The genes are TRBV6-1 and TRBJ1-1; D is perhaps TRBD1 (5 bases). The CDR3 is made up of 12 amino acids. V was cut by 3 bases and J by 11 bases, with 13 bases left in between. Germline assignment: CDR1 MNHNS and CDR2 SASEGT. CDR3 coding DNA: TGTGCCAGCAGTGAGGTGGGGGGGTTGGCTTTCTTT. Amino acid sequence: CASSEVGGLAFF.

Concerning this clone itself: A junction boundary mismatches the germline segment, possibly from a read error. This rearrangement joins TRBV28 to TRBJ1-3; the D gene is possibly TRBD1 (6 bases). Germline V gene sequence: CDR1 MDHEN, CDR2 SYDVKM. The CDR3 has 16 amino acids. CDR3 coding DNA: TGTGCCAGCAGTTTAAAGCAGGGGTTGAATGGAGACACCATATATTTT. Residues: CASSLKQGLNGDTIYF.

CDR3 protein: CASSIPATNEKLFF. The CDR3 coding sequence is TGTGCCAGTAGTATTCCCGCAACTAATGAAAAACTGTTTTTT. The genes are TRBV19 and TRBJ1-4, with D unresolved. The CDR3 covers 14 residues. V lost 3 bases, J lost 0 bases, and 5 bases lay in between. CDR1 is LNHDA, CDR2 SQIVND, per germline (reference sequence).

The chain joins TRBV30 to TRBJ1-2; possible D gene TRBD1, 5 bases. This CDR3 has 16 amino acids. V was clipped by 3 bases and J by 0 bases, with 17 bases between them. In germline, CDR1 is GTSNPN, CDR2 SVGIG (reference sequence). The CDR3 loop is CAWRRGLGFANYGYTF. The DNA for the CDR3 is TGTGCCTGGAGAAGGGGTCTTGGGTTTGCTAACTATGGCTACACCTTC.

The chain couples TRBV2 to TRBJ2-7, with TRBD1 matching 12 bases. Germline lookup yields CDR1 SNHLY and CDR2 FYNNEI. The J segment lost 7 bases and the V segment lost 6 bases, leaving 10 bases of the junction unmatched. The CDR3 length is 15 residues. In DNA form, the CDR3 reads TGTGCCAGCAGAAACGCCGGGACAGGGGGCCGGGAGCAGTACTTC. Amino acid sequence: CASRNAGTGGREQYF.

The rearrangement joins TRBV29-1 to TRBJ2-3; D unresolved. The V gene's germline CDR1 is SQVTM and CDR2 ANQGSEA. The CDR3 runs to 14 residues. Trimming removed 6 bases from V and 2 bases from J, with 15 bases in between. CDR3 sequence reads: CSVAPGTSTDTQYF. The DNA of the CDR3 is TGCAGCGTGGCCCCTGGCACGTCCACAGATACGCAGTATTTT.

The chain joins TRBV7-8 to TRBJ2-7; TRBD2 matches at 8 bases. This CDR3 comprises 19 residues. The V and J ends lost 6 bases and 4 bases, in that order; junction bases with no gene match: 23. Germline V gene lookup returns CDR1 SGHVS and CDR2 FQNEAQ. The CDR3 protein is CASRPLPGGRGGATYEQYF. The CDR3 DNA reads TGTGCCAGCAGACCCCTCCCGGGGGGGCGTGGGGGGGCAACGTACGAGCAGTACTTC.

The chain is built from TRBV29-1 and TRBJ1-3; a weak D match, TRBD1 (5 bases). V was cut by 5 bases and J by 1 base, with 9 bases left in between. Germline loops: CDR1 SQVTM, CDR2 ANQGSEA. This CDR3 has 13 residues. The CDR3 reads CSVRDSSGNTIYF. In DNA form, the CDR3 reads TGCAGCGTTAGGGACTCTTCTGGAAACACCATATATTTT.

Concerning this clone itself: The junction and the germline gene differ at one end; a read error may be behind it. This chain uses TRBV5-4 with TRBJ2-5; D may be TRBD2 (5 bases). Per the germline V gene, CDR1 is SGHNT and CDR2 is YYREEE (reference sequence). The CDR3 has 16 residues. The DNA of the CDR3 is TGTGCCAACAGCCGGGAATTGGCAGCCCTCCAAGAGACCCAGTACTTC. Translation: CANSRELAALQETQYF.